This record covers a single TCR beta chain. The source of the sample is a study of response to subunit inactivated influenza vaccine. In germline, CDR1 is SEHNR, CDR2 FQNEAQ (reference sequence). The CDR3 contains 15 residues. Trimming pared 1 base from V and 0 bases from J, leaving 8 bases between. Each CDR3 protein is one row after TCRdb ran MiXCR on the RT-PCR reads. Of approximately 170,000 distinct CDR3 sequences listed, around 12% are singletons. Separately, the same data were catalogued under a study of T cells expressing NK-cell markers. That paper adds: UMIs were included in TCR beta cDNA generated by 5'RACE template switching. Dominant NKG2C+ clonotypes in a handful of donors made up roughly 1.0-8% of CD8+ T cells.

J is TRBJ2-3 and V is TRBV7-9; D is ambiguous. The material was CD8+ T cells sorted from PBMCs, obtained approximately 12 days after vaccination. The receptor comes from a middle-aged man who received an inactivated influenza vaccine. Written as DNA, the CDR3 is TGTGCCAGCAGCTTAGTGGTGGCTAGCACAGATACGCAGTATTTT. It codes for CASSLVVASTDTQYF.